Detailed here is one T cell receptor beta chain. Its target is unknown. CDR1 is SNHLY and CDR2 is FYNNEI in the germline V gene. This CDR3 has 15 amino acids. V dropped 10 bases and J dropped 0; count of bases not matched to a gene: 9. At least 7 million PBMCs were isolated per sample. It was with a sample-barcoded 5' primer and a J-beta primer mix that a second PCR of roughly 7 to 12 cycles was run. Tagging of each cDNA molecule was performed by a template-switch adaptor with 12 random nucleotides. Via MiXCR, TCRdb re-called the 5' RACE reads, giving one row per CDR3 protein. The sample records approximately 800,000 distinct CDR3 sequences, 35% to 40% being singletons. The data originate from a study of blood T cells in healthy people across ages. Across the whole study: Using template switching, researchers captured about one barcoded beta molecule for each two T cells.

Study-wide results and caveats: A conclusive naive versus antigen-experienced comparison was prevented by the unsorted PBMCs.

Sequences were obtained from blood. The receptor's source is a man aged 18 to 30 in good health. J is TRBJ1-5 and V is TRBV2; TRBD1 agrees at 7 bases. The CDR3 region has the DNA TGTGCCACCCAGGGGGGCAGGAGTAGCAATCAGCCCCAGCATTTT. It codes for CATQGGRSSNQPQHF.